This T cell receptor beta chain was sequenced for a study of cytomegalovirus exposure and HLA in healthy donors. The donors, nominally healthy at sampling, likely had unrecorded immune exposures. Comments on this clone: What it binds is not known.

Study results and limitations: The authors later linked a missense DCLRE1C variant to TCR beta V- and J-gene trimming. Published work reported that the classifier diagnosed cytomegalovirus status with high specificity and sensitivity. A later analysis linked about 17,000 TCR beta sequences to HLA alleles at 0.05 false discovery rate.

The PCR ran on 60 Vbeta and 13 Jbeta primers. Only in-frame clones appear in the TCRdb table, and some are missing; sequencing was by immunoSEQ multiplex PCR. The data show 120,000 or so clones, around 69% seen once. From germline, CDR1 is KGHSH and CDR2 LQKENI. The junction had 2 bases not matched to a gene; V was cut back by 8 bases and J by 2 bases. The CDR3 runs 14 residues. The J gene is TRBJ1-3, the V gene TRBV18, with 11 bases aligning to TRBD1. This TCR was recovered from a woman in her thirties or forties in good health and CMV-seropositive. The sample was PBMCs. The CDR3 nucleotides read TGTGCCAGCGGACAGGGGGCAGCTGGAAACACCATATATTTT. Translation: CASGQGAAGNTIYF.